What follows are 22 T cell receptor beta chains derived from one specimen sequenced in a study of neurological immune-mediated disorders. TCRdb re-derived calls from the 5' RACE reads in MiXCR, one entry per CDR3 protein. The sample records under 50,000 distinct CDR3 sequences, around a tenth being singletons. Material for sequencing was CD4+ T cells from blood. These receptors originate from a woman aged 25 to 39 with HTLV-1-associated myelopathy (HAM/TSP).

This clonotype has a count of ten or more. The chain is built from TRBV3-1 and TRBJ2-1, with 7 bases that match TRBD2. Germline trimming cut 3 bases from V and 7 bases from J; bases unmatched to any gene: 6. The CDR3 is 14 amino acids. Looked up from germline, CDR1 is LGHDT and CDR2 is YNNKEL (reference sequence). The CDR3 DNA reads as TGTGCCAGCAGCCATCCAGCGGGGTTGAATGAGCAGTTCTTC. Its protein product is CASSHPAGLNEQFF.

There are many counts of this clonotype. The chain couples TRBV11-3 to TRBJ2-2; TRBD1 matches 10 bases. CDR3 length: 17 amino acids. Trimming removed 1 base from V and 0 bases from J; junction bases left unmatched: 2. The germline V gene has CDR1 SGHNT and CDR2 YENEEA. The CDR3 sequence: CASSLGDRGPNTGELFF. The CDR3 region has the DNA TGTGCCAGCAGCTTAGGGGACAGGGGACCGAACACCGGGGAGCTGTTTTTT.

This clonotype was counted at least ten times. The chain combines TRBV20-1 with TRBJ1-1; 7 nucleotides align to TRBD1. The V gene's germline CDR1 is DFQATT and CDR2 SNEGSKA (reference sequence). The CDR3 contains 14 residues. V gave up 3 bases and J gave up 6 bases; unmatched junction bases: 10. CDR3 sequence (DNA): TGCAGTGCTAGTTCCCGACAGGGAGGCCCTGAAGCTTTCTTT. Its translation is CSASSRQGGPEAFF.

The sample holds many counts of this clonotype. The chain combines TRBV12-3 or TRBV12-4 with TRBJ1-1; the D gene is possibly TRBD1 (5 bases). CDR3 length: 13 amino acids. Trimming shortened V by 5 bases and J by 1 base, and 8 bases separated the two germline ends. In DNA, the CDR3 is TGTGCCAGCAGTATACAGGAGAACACTGAAGCTTTCTTT. It is translated as CASSIQENTEAFF.

This clonotype was seen ten or more times. The chain combines TRBV7-2 with TRBJ2-7, with 10 positions matching TRBD2. The J segment lost 3 bases and the V segment lost 1 base, leaving 12 bases of the junction unmatched. Germline V gives CDR1 SGHTA, CDR2 FQGNSA. The CDR3 is 18 residues long. The CDR3 DNA is TGTGCCAGCAGCTTAGATCGAGGTAGCGGGGGGACTTTCTACGAGCAGTACTTC. It is translated as CASSLDRGSGGTFYEQYF.

This clonotype has ten or more counts. The chain joins TRBV2 to TRBJ2-2; the D call may be TRBD1 or TRBD2 (5 bases each). CDR3 size: 18 residues. Between the trimmed V and J ends, which lost 2 bases and 3 bases, there was a span of 19 bases. The germline gives CDR1 SNHLY, CDR2 FYNNEI. The CDR3 here is CASSERPLPRGDTGELFF. In nucleotides, the CDR3 is TGTGCCAGCAGTGAAAGACCATTACCTAGAGGGGACACCGGGGAGCTGTTTTTT.

V gene TRBV27 combines with J gene TRBJ1-1; D may be TRBD1 (6 bases). The CDR3 spans 14 residues. V lost 1 base and J 6 bases, leaving 12 bases between the germline ends. Germline lookup yields CDR1 MNHEY and CDR2 SMNVEV (reference sequence). The CDR3 region is CASSLYGGSPEAFF. The CDR3 DNA sequence: TGTGCCAGCAGTTTATATGGGGGCAGCCCTGAAGCTTTCTTT.

Comment on this clonotype: The CDR3 does not close with the conserved phenylalanine or tryptophan, likely indicating a read error. The gene calls are TRBV7-9 and TRBJ2-7; TRBD1 matches 11 bases. This CDR3 region has 15 residues. J was trimmed by 4 bases and V by 5 bases; bases with no gene match: 7. CDR1 and CDR2 (germline): SEHNR, FQNEAQ (reference sequence). The CDR3 nucleotides are TGTGCCAGCAGCATGCTGGGGACAGGGGGATACGAGCAGTACCTC. It yields the protein CASSMLGTGGYEQYL.

This clonotype showed up many times. V gene TRBV20-1 combines with J gene TRBJ2-4; D possibly corresponds to TRBD2 (5 bases). V was trimmed by 3 bases and J by 3 bases, leaving 27 bases between them. The germline V gene encodes CDR1 DFQATT and CDR2 SNEGSKA (reference sequence). This CDR3 spans 19 amino acids. CDR3 region: CSARAPRSGRPSFKNIQYF. CDR3 nucleotides: TGCAGTGCTAGGGCCCCGAGGAGCGGCCGCCCCAGTTTCAAAAACATTCAGTACTTC.

There are a few counts of this clonotype. The V gene is TRBV30, the J gene TRBJ1-4; 7 bases are shared with TRBD1. After removal of 2 bases from V and 8 bases from J, the junction contained 11 bases not matched to a gene. Germline assignment: CDR1 GTSNPN and CDR2 SVGIG (reference sequence). The CDR3 loop spans 15 amino acids. The DNA for the CDR3 is TGTGCCTGGAGTCCACTAGGACAGGCGGGGGAAAAACTGTTTTTT. Amino acids: CAWSPLGQAGEKLFF.

This clonotype was picked up many times. The chain has TRBV3-1 and TRBJ1-2; weak D call: TRBD1 (5 bases). V was shortened by 1 base and J by 9 bases, with 12 bases between the two germline ends. The CDR3 extends over 13 amino acids. Germline assignment: CDR1 LGHDT and CDR2 YNNKEL (reference sequence). The CDR3, as DNA: TGTGCCAGCAGCCAAGGGCAGGGTCGGAGCTACACCTTC. This translates into CASSQGQGRSYTF.

This clonotype showed up many times. The chain carries TRBV5-1 and TRBJ1-2; D remains ambiguous. Per germline, CDR1 SGHRS and CDR2 YFSETQ. CDR3 size: 12 residues. V was cut by 4 bases and J by 2 bases, with 6 bases left in between. For the CDR3, the DNA is TGCGCCAGCAGCCCGGGAAACTATGGCTACACCTTC. Translated, it gives CASSPGNYGYTF.

Many counts were recorded for this clonotype. The chain is built from TRBV25-1 and TRBJ1-5, with 8 bases fitting TRBD1. Germline V gene lookup returns CDR1 MGHDK and CDR2 SYGVNS. Losses at the gene ends were 1 base for V and 6 bases for J; bases not matched to a gene: 2. The CDR3 loop spans 14 amino acids. The CDR3 DNA is TGTGCCAGCAGTGAATCAGGGGGCTCTCAGCCCCAGCATTTT. Residues: CASSESGGSQPQHF. The full variable domain, its missing parts supplied by reference TRBV25-1 and TRBJ1-5, is EADIYQTPRYLVIGTGKKITLECSQTMGHDKMYWYQQDPGMELHLIHYSYGVNSTEKGDLSSESTVSRIRTEHFPLTLESARPSHTSQYLCASSESGGSQPQHFGDGTRLSIL.

In its sample, this clonotype was seen many times. The chain recombines TRBV5-5 with TRBJ2-7; 7 bases align to TRBD1. Germline trimming cut 2 bases from V and 2 bases from J; bases unmatched to any gene: 1. Germline V gene lookup returns CDR1 SGHKS and CDR2 YYEKEE (reference sequence). There are 13 residues in the CDR3. The CDR3 nucleotides are TGTGCCAGCAGCTTCCAGGGGGCCTACGAGCAGTACTTC. Encoded protein: CASSFQGAYEQYF.

At least ten counts were recorded for this clonotype. CDR3 DNA: TGTGCCAGCGGCCCGAATACAAGGGTCTATGGCTACACCTTC. Translating gives CASGPNTRVYGYTF. The rearrangement links TRBV12-3 or TRBV12-4 to TRBJ1-2; D ambiguous. V was clipped by 8 bases and J by 4 bases, with 17 bases between them. The CDR3 runs to 14 residues.

This clonotype was recorded many times. V gene TRBV5-6 combines with J gene TRBJ1-1; TRBD1 might be the D (6 bases). The CDR3 loop spans 15 amino acids. V lost 4 bases and J 7 bases, leaving 20 bases between the germline ends. CDR1 is SGHDT and CDR2 is YYEEEE in the germline V gene. Here the CDR3 reads CASSPYREDGIEAFF. In nucleotides, the CDR3 is TGTGCCAGCAGCCCCTACAGGGAAGACGGAATTGAAGCTTTCTTT. Looking up the rest from reference TRBV5-6 and TRBJ1-1 gives the full variable domain: DAGVTQSPTHLIKTRGQQVTLRCSPKSGHDTVSWYQQALGQGPQFIFQYYEEEERQRGNFPDRFSGHQFPNYSSELNVNALLLGDSALYLCASSPYREDGIEAFFGQGTRLTVV.

This clonotype was recorded many times. V usage is TRBV29-1 and J usage is TRBJ2-3; no clear D gene. The germline V gene has CDR1 SQVTM and CDR2 ANQGSEA. Trimming shortened V by 1 base and J by 7 bases, and 12 bases separated the two germline ends. CDR3 length: 13 amino acids. CDR3 DNA: TGCAGCGTTGAAGGGGCGGATCGGAATACGCAGTATTTT. Residues: CSVEGADRNTQYF.

This clonotype was picked up many times. This rearrangement joins TRBV7-9 to TRBJ1-5; tentative D call: TRBD1 (5 bases). V was pared by 5 bases and J by 7 bases, with 18 bases between. This CDR3 contains 15 residues. Germline CDR1 reads SEHNR; CDR2 reads FQNEAQ (reference sequence). The CDR3 nucleotides are TGTGCCAGCAGCCGAGGATGGGGGATGAACCAGCCCCAGCATTTT. This codes for CASSRGWGMNQPQHF.

This clonotype showed up many times. This chain joins TRBV3-1 and TRBJ1-4; 7 bases are shared with TRBD1. Germline-derived CDR1 and CDR2 are LGHDT and YNNKEL (reference sequence). V lost 4 bases and J lost 4; bases outside the gene matches: 6. The CDR3 is 15 amino acids. The CDR3 sequence: CASSPPGQLNEKLFF. CDR3 sequence (DNA): TGTGCCAGCAGCCCCCCGGGACAGCTTAATGAAAAACTGTTTTTT.

This clonotype was observed many times. V is TRBV19 and J is TRBJ1-1; D gene unclear. Germline CDR1 reads LNHDA; CDR2 reads SQIVND (reference sequence). V gave up 3 bases and J gave up 5 bases, with 4 bases separating them. The CDR3 is 11 residues long. The DNA of the CDR3 is TGTGCCAGTAGTATGGCTACTGAAGCTTTCTTT. Its protein is CASSMATEAFF.

This clonotype was seen at least ten times. The V call is TRBV20-1, the J call TRBJ2-1; D possibly corresponds to TRBD1 (6 bases). The CDR3 consists of 14 residues. CDR1 and CDR2 (germline): DFQATT, SNEGSKA (reference sequence). The V end lost 1 base, the J end lost 5 bases, and 12 bases lay between the germline ends. The CDR3 reads CSARGRTEDNEQFF. CDR3 DNA: TGCAGTGCTAGAGGACGGACAGAGGACAATGAGCAGTTCTTC.

There are a few counts of this clonotype. The gene calls are TRBV4-1 and TRBJ1-1; 10 nucleotides match TRBD1. Looked up from germline, CDR1 is MGHRA and CDR2 is YSYEKL. The CDR3 has 18 residues. With V trimmed by 1 base and J by 6 bases, 14 bases remained unmatched. The CDR3 here is CASSQADRGFGLGAEAFF. CDR3 DNA sequence: TGCGCCAGCAGCCAAGCGGACAGGGGGTTCGGATTGGGGGCTGAAGCTTTCTTT.